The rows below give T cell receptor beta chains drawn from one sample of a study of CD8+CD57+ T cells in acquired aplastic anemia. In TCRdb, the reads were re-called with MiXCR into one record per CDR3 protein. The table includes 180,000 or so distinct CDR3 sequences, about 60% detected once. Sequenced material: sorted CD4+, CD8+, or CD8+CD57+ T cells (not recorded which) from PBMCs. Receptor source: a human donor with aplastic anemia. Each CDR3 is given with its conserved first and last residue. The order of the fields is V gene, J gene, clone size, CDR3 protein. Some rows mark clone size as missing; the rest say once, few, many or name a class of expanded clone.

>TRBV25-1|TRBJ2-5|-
CASSERSRGREYF
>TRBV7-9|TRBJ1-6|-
CASKAPGNNSPLHF
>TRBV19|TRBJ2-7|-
CASSFDRNLYEQYF
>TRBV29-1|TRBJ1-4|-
CSARQGFGEKLFF
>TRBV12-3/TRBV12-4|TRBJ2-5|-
CASSFVTETQYF
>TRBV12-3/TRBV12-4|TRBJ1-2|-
CASAIGGDYGYTF
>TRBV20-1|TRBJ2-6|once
CSARVRTPSSGANVLTF
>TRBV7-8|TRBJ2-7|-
CASSPRALAGLYEQYF
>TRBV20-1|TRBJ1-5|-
CSAGGQFNQPQHF
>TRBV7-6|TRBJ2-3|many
CASSIRGEGVDTQYF